The 7 T cell receptor beta chains in this list originate from one sample, sequenced in a study of OX40 agonist ivuxolimab in advanced cancers. Using immunoSEQ multiplex PCR, the repertoire was profiled, and TCRdb retains in-frame clones only, with some absent. The sample lists 70,000 to 100,000 clones, approximately 81% occurring once. This specimen consisted of CD4+ or CD8+ T cells sorted from blood, obtained in a trial of the OX40 agonist ivuxolimab. These receptors were collected from an adult with an advanced solid tumor such as melanoma, head and neck, liver or kidney cancer.

About this clone: This specimen includes other DNA sequences encoding the same CDR3. CDR3 bases: TGTGCCATCAGTGAGTCAAGGGAGTCCTACGAGCAGTACTTC. It specifies CAISESRESYEQYF. The V gene is TRBV10-3, the J gene TRBJ2-7, with D maybe TRBD2 (5 bases). Germline V lookup: CDR1 ENHRY, CDR2 SYGVKD. Trimming left V 0 bases short and J 1 base short, with 7 bases between. The CDR3 is 14 residues long.

V is TRBV9 and J is TRBJ2-3; TRBD2 matches 7 bases. The germline gives CDR1 SGDLS, CDR2 YYNGEE. The CDR3 is 16 amino acids. V lost 2 bases and J lost 2; bases outside the gene matches: 8. CDR3 sequence reads: CASSVGGGPNTDTQYF. The CDR3 DNA is TGTGCCAGCAGCGTGGGGGGAGGGCCCAACACAGATACGCAGTATTTT.

The rearrangement links TRBV4-2 to TRBJ2-1; tentatively, D is TRBD2 (5 bases). The germline V gene has CDR1 LGHNA and CDR2 YNFKEQ. The CDR3 spans 15 residues. V lost 0 bases to trimming and J lost 7 bases, with 13 bases between them. The chain's CDR3 is CASSQDEPGKNEQFF. The CDR3 DNA reads TGTGCCAGCAGCCAAGATGAACCGGGAAAGAATGAGCAGTTCTTC.

The V gene is TRBV7-3, the J gene TRBJ2-3; D call uncertain. With 5 bases removed from V and 0 bases from J, the gap between germline ends came to 12 bases. This CDR3 region has 15 residues. Looked up from germline, CDR1 is SGHTA and CDR2 is FQGTGA. The CDR3 DNA sequence: TGTGCCAGCAGCCGACAATATTCTAGCACAGATACGCAGTATTTT. This sequence encodes CASSRQYSSTDTQYF.

This chain links TRBV5-4 with TRBJ2-5; 9 nucleotides match TRBD2. CDR1 is SGHNT, CDR2 YYREEE, per germline (reference sequence). V gave up 2 bases and J gave up 5 bases; unmatched junction bases: 7. CDR3 length equals 15 residues. CDR3 sequence: CASSFRRGGGETQYF. The CDR3 DNA is TGTGCCAGCAGCTTTCGGCGGGGGGGAGGTGAGACCCAGTACTTC.

The V gene is TRBV7-6, the J gene TRBJ1-1; a weak D match, TRBD1 (6 bases). Germline V lookup: CDR1 SGHVS, CDR2 FNYEAQ. The CDR3 has 13 residues. V gave up 4 bases and J gave up 8 bases, with 14 bases separating them. The CDR3 nucleotides are TGTGCCAGCAGCTCCCGTGGCAGGGGAGAAGCTTTCTTT. This gives the protein CASSSRGRGEAFF. Using reference TRBV7-6 and TRBJ1-1 for the parts outside the CDR3, the full variable domain is GAGVSQSPRYKVTKRGQDVALRCDPISGHVSLYWYRQALGQGPEFLTYFNYEAQQDKSGLPNDRFSAERPEGSISTLTIQRTEQRDSAMYRCASSSRGRGEAFFGQGTRLTVV.

This chain joins TRBV6-5 and TRBJ1-1; no clear D. The germline CDR1 and CDR2 sequences are MNHEY and SVGAGI. Trimming stripped 6 bases from V and 3 bases from J, with 5 bases between. The CDR3 length is 11 residues. CDR3 residues: CASRQYTEAFF. CDR3 nucleotide sequence: TGTGCCAGCAGACAGTACACTGAAGCTTTCTTT.